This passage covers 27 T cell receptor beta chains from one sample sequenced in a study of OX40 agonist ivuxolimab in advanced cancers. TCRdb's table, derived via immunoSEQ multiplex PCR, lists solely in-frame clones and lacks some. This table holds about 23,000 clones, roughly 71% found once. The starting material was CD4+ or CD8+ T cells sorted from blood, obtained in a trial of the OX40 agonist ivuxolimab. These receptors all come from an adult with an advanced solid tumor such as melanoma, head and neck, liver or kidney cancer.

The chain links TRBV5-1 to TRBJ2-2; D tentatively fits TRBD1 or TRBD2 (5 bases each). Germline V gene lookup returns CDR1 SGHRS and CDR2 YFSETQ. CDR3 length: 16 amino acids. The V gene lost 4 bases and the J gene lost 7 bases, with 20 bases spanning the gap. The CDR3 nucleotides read TGCGCCAGCAGCCGTAACCGGGACCCATCCTACGGGGAGCTGTTTTTT. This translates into CASSRNRDPSYGELFF.

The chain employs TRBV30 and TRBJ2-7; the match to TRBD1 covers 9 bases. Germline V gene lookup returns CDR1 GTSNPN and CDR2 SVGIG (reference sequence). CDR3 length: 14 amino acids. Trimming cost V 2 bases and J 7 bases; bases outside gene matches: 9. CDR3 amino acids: CAWSPKQGAREQYF. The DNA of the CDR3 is TGTGCCTGGAGTCCTAAACAGGGGGCAAGAGAGCAGTACTTC.

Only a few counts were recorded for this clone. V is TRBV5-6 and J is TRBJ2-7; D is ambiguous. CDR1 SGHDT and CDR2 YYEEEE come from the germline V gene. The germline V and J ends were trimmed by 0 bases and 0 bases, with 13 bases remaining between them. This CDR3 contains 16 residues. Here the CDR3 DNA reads TGTGCCAGCAGCTTGGAGCAAGGCAGGATCTCCTACGAGCAGTACTTC. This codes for CASSLEQGRISYEQYF.

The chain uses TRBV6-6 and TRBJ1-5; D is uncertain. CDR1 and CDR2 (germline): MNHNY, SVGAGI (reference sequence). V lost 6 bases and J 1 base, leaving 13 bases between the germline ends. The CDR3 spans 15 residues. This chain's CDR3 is CASSLYGSSNQPQHF. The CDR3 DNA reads TGTGCCAGCAGCCTTTACGGTAGCAGCAATCAGCCCCAGCATTTT.

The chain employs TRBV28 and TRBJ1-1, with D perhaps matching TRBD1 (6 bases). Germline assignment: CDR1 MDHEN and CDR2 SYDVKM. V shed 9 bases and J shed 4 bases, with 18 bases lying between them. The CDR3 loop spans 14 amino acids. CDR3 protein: CASIQGLISTEAFF. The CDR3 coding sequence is TGTGCCAGTATACAGGGTCTGATCAGCACTGAAGCTTTCTTT.

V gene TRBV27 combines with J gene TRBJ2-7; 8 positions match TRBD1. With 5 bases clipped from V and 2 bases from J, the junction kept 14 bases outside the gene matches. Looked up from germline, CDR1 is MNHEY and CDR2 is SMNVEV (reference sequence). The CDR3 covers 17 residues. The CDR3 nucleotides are TGTGCCAGCAGTCCCCGACAGGGGAGACGGGAAACCTACGAGCAGTACTTC. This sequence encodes CASSPRQGRRETYEQYF.

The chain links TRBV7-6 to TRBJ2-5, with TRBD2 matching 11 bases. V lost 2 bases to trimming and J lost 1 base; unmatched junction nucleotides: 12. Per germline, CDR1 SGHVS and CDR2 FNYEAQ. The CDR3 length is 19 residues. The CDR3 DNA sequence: TGTGCCAGCAGCTTACGACTAGCGGGGAGTGGCCCTAGCCAAGAGACCCAGTACTTC. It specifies CASSLRLAGSGPSQETQYF. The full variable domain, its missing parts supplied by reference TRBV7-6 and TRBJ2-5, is GAGVSQSPRYKVTKRGQDVALRCDPISGHVSLYWYRQALGQGPEFLTYFNYEAQQDKSGLPNDRFSAERPEGSISTLTIQRTEQRDSAMYRCASSLRLAGSGPSQETQYFGPGTRLLVL.

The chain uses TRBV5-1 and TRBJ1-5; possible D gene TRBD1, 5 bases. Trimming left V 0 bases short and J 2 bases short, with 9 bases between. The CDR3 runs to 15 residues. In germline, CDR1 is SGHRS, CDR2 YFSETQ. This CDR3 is CASSLGGDRNQPQHF. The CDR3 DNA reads TGCGCCAGCAGCTTGGGGGGGGACCGCAATCAGCCCCAGCATTTT.

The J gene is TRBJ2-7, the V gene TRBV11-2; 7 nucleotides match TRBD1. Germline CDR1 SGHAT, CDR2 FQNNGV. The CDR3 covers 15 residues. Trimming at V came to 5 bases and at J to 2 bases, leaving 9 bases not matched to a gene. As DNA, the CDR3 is TGTGCCAGCAGCATCCAGACAGGGCGAACCTACGAGCAGTACTTC. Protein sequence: CASSIQTGRTYEQYF.

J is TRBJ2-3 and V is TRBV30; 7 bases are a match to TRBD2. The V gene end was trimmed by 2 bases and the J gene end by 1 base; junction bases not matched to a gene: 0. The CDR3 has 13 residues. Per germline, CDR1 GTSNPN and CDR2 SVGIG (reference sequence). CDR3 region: CAWSLAGTDTQYF. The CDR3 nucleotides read TGTGCCTGGAGTCTAGCGGGCACAGATACGCAGTATTTT. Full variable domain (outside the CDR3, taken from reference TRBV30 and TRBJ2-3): SQTIHQWPATLVQPVGSPLSLECTVEGTSNPNLYWYRQAAGRGLQLLFYSVGIGQISSEVPQNLSASRPQDRQFILSSKKLLLSDSGFYLCAWSLAGTDTQYFGPGTRLTVL.

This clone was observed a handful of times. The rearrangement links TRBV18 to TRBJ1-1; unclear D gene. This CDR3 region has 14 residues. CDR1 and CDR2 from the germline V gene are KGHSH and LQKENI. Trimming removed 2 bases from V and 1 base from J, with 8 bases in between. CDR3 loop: CASSPSHRNTEAFF. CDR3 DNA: TGTGCCAGCTCACCATCACACAGGAACACTGAAGCTTTCTTT.

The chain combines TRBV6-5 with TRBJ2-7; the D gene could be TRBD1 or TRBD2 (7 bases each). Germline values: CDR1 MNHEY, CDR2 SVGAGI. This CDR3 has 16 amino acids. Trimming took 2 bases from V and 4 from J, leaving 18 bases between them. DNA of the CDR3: TGTGCCAGCAGTTACGGGGGGGCTGGACAGGCTTACGAGCAGTACTTC. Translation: CASSYGGAGQAYEQYF.

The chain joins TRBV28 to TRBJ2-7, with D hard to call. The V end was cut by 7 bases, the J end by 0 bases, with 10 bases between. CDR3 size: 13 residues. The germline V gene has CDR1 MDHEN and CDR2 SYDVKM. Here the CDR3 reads CASTGGGSYEQYF. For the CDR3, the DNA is TGTGCCAGCACCGGCGGCGGCTCCTACGAGCAGTACTTC. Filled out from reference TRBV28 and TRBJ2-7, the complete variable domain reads DVKVTQSSRYLVKRTGEKVFLECVQDMDHENMFWYRQDPGLGLRLIYFSYDVKMKEKGDIPEGYSVSREKKERFSLILESASTNQTSMYLCASTGGGSYEQYFGPGTRLTVT.

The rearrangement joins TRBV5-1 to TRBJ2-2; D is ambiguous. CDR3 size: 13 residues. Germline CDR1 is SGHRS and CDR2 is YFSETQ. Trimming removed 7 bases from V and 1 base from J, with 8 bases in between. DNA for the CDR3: TGCGCCAGCGGTGTGGGGAACACCGGGGAGCTGTTTTTT. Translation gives CASGVGNTGELFF.

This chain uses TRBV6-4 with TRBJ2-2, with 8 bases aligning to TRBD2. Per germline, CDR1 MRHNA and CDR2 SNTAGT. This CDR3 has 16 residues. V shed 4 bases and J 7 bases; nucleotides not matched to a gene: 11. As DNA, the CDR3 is TGTGCCAGCAGTGCCTTAGCGGGACGGTCGGTCGGGGAGCTGTTTTTT. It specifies CASSALAGRSVGELFF.

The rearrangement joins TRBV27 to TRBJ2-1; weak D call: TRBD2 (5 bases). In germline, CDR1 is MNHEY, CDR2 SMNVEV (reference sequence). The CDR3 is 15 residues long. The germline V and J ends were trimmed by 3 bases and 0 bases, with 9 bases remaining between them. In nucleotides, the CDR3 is TGTGCCAGCAGTTTCCGGGGAAGCTCCTACAATGAGCAGTTCTTC. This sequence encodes CASSFRGSSYNEQFF.

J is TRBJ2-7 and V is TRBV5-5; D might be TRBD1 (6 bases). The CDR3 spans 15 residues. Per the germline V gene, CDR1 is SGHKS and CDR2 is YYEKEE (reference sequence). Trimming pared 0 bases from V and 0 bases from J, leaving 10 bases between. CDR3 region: CASSLEGHRSYEQYF. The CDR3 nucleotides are TGTGCCAGCAGCTTGGAGGGACACCGCTCCTACGAGCAGTACTTC. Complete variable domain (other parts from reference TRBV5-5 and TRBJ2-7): DAGVTQSPTHLIKTRGQQVTLRCSPISGHKSVSWYQQVLGQGPQFIFQYYEKEERGRGNFPDRFSARQFPNYSSELNVNALLLGDSALYLCASSLEGHRSYEQYFGPGTRLTVT.

CDR3: CASSIDPRVTEAFF. CDR3 nucleotide sequence: TGTGCCAGTAGTATAGATCCCAGGGTAACTGAAGCTTTCTTT. The V and J genes are TRBV19 and TRBJ1-1; a weak D match, TRBD1 (5 bases). The V gene lost 0 bases and the J gene lost 5 bases, with 10 bases spanning the gap. Germline values: CDR1 LNHDA, CDR2 SQIVND (reference sequence). This CDR3 contains 14 residues. Combining the CDR3 with reference TRBV19 and TRBJ1-1 gives the whole variable domain DGGITQSPKYLFRKEGQNVTLSCEQNLNHDAMYWYRQDPGQGLRLIYYSQIVNDFQKGDIAEGYSVSREKKESFPLTVTSAQKNPTAFYLCASSIDPRVTEAFFGQGTRLTVV.

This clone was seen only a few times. The CDR3 reads CASSQTGGQSYGYTF. Here the CDR3 DNA reads TGTGCCAGCAGCCAAACGGGGGGCCAGAGCTATGGCTACACCTTC. The chain is built from TRBV4-2 and TRBJ1-2; D might be TRBD1 (6 bases). This CDR3 comprises 15 residues. Germline V gene data show CDR1 as LGHNA and CDR2 as YNFKEQ. The ends were cut back, 2 bases at V and 4 bases at J, with 14 bases in the middle.

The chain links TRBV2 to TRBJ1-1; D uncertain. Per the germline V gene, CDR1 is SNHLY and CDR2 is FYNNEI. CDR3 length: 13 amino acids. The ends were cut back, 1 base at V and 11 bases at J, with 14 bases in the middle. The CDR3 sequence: CASSEGSQTWAFF. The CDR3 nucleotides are TGTGCCAGCAGTGAAGGTAGCCAGACATGGGCTTTCTTT.

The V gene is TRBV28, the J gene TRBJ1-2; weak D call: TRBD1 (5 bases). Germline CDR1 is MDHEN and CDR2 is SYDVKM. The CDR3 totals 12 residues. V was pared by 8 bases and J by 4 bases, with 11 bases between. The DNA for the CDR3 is TGTGCCAGCGAAATAAGGGGCTATGGCTACACCTTC. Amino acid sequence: CASEIRGYGYTF.

Written as DNA, the CDR3 is TGTGCCAGCAGCTGGGAAGGGACCTACGAGCAGTACTTC. Its translation: CASSWEGTYEQYF. The J gene is TRBJ2-7, the V gene TRBV7-9; D gene unclear. CDR3 size: 13 residues. Germline V CDR1 and CDR2: SEHNR, FQNEAQ (reference sequence). The ends were cut back, 4 bases at V and 2 bases at J, with 9 bases in the middle.

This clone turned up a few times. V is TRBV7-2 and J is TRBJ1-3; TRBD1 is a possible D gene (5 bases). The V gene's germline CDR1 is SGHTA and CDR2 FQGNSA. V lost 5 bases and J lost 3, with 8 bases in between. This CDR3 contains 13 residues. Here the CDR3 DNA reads TGTGCCAGCAGCCCCCAGGGTGGAAACACCATATATTTT. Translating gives CASSPQGGNTIYF.

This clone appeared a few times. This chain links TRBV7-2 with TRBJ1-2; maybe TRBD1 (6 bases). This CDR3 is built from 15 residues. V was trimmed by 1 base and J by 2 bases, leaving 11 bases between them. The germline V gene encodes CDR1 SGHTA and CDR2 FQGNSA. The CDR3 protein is CASSLGGGLNYGYTF. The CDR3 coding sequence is TGTGCCAGCAGCTTAGGCGGGGGGCTGAACTATGGCTACACCTTC.

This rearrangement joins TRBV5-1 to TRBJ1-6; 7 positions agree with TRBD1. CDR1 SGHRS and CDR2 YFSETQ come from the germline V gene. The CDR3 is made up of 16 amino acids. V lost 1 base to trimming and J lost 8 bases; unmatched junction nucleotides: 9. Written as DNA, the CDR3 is TGCGCCAGCAGCTTGAGCTACAGGGGAAGGGATTCACCCCTCCACTTT. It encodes CASSLSYRGRDSPLHF.

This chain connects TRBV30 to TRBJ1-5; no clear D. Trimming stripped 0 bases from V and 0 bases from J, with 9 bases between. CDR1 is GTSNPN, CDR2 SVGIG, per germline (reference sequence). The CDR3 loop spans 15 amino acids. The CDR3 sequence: CAWSVKRNSNQPQHF. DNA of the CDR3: TGTGCCTGGAGTGTAAAGCGGAATAGCAATCAGCCCCAGCATTTT. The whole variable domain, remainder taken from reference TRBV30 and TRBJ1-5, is SQTIHQWPATLVQPVGSPLSLECTVEGTSNPNLYWYRQAAGRGLQLLFYSVGIGQISSEVPQNLSASRPQDRQFILSSKKLLLSDSGFYLCAWSVKRNSNQPQHFGDGTRLSIL.

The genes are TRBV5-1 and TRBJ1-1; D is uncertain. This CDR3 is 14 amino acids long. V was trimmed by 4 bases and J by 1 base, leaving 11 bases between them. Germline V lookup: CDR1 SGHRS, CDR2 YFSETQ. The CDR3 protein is CASSPGAGNTEAFF. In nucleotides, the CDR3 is TGCGCCAGCAGCCCCGGTGCAGGGAACACTGAAGCTTTCTTT.